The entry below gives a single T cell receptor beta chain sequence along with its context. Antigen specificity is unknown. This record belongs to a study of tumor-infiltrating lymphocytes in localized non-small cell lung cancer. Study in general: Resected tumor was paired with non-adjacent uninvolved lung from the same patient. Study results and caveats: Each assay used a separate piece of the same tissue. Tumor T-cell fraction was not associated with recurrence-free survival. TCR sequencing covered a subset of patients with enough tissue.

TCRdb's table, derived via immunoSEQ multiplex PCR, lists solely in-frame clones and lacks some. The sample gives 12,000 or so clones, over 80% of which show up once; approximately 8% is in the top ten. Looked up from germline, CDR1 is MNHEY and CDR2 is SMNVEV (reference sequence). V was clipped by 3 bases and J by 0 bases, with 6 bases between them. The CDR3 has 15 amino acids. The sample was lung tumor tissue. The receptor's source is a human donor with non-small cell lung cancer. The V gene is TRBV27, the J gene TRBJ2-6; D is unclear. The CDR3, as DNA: TGTGCCAGCAGTTTTTGGCACTCTGGGGCCAACGTCCTGACTTTC. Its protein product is CASSFWHSGANVLTF.